This T cell receptor (beta chain) originates from a study of blood T cell repertoires in COVID-19. Study at large: Acute-phase and convalescent COVID-19 samples originated in the United States, Italy and Spain. The cDNA or gDNA used as material had been derived from T cells, B-cell-depleted T cells, or PBMCs.

Methods used by the authors: It was from reference gene primer amplification that nucleated cell counts were estimated. The table came from immunoSEQ multiplex PCR; TCRdb's copy has only in-frame clones and leaves some out. V and J calls and clone size follow that table, whereas D and trimming were derived from the DNA. There are fewer than 150,000 clones in the sample; more than 75% occur only once, and approximately 4% lies in the top ten. Germline CDR1 reads SGHVS; CDR2 reads FQNEAQ. Trimming pared 1 base from V and 3 bases from J, leaving 7 bases between. The CDR3 runs 13 residues. Source material: peripheral blood. The receptor was isolated from a woman in her thirties or forties with acute or convalescent COVID-19. The V and J genes are TRBV7-8 and TRBJ2-7; D unresolved. The CDR3 nucleotides read TGTGCCAGCAGCTTAGGGCCCAACTACGAGCAGTACTTC. Translating gives CASSLGPNYEQYF.